The rows below give T cell receptor beta chains drawn from one sample of a study of CD8+ T cells in alopecia areata. The data were produced by immunoSEQ multiplex PCR, yet TCRdb's version contains in-frame clones alone and is incomplete. The sample gives some 100,000 clones, around two fifths of which show up once; about 3.1% is in the top ten. Sequenced sample: CD4+ T cells sorted from blood. The source of these receptors is a human donor with alopecia areata. Each CDR3 is given with its conserved first and last residue. A D gene is named only where the DNA matches it firmly. The size field is filled for only some rows; it gives once, few, many or a size class.

J gene,clone size,V gene,D gene,CDR3 DNA,CDR3 protein
TRBJ2-3,NA,TRBV29-1,NA,TGCAGCGTTGGCCAGGGGGGAGATACGCAGTATTTT,CSVGQGGDTQYF
TRBJ2-7,NA,TRBV18,NA,TGTGCCAGCTCCCCTCCGGGATGGAACGAGCAGTACTTC,CASSPPGWNEQYF
TRBJ1-4,NA,TRBV29-1,NA,TGCAGCGCACTCTCAGGGGTAAAACTGTTTTTT,CSALSGVKLFF
TRBJ1-4,NA,TRBV29-1,TRBD1,TGCAGCGTTGGCAGGACAGGGGGTAATGAAAAACTGTTTTTT,CSVGRTGGNEKLFF
TRBJ1-5,NA,TRBV7-2,NA,TGTGCCAGCAGCTTAGTGTCAGGAATTCATCAGCCCCAGCATTTT,CASSLVSGIHQPQHF
TRBJ2-7,NA,TRBV9,TRBD2,TGTGCCAGCGGAGCGGGAAACTACGAGCAGTACTTC,CASGAGNYEQYF
TRBJ1-2,NA,TRBV4-3,NA,TGCGCCAGCAGCCAAGATGTAAGGACCGACTATGGCTACACCTTC,CASSQDVRTDYGYTF
TRBJ1-2,NA,TRBV30,TRBD1,TGTGCCTGGGGGACAGGGGGTTCCTATGGCTACACCTTC,CAWGTGGSYGYTF
TRBJ2-3,few,TRBV6-4,NA,TGTGCCAGCAGTGATCAGAGCACAGATACGCAGTATTTT,CASSDQSTDTQYF
TRBJ1-5,NA,TRBV2,TRBD1,TGTGCCAGCAGTGGGACAGGGGGTCAGGGGCCCCAGCATTTT,CASSGTGGQGPQHF
TRBJ1-6,few,TRBV29-1,TRBD1,TGCAGCGTTGAAGCAGACAGGGGTGCACCCCTCCACTTT,CSVEADRGAPLHF
TRBJ2-7,NA,TRBV29-1,NA,TGCAGCGCGGTCTTGACAGTCCCGTACGAGCAGTACTTC,CSAVLTVPYEQYF
TRBJ2-5,NA,TRBV2,TRBD1,TGTGCCAGCAGACGGGACAGGCAAGAGACCCAGTACTTC,CASRRDRQETQYF
TRBJ2-2,NA,TRBV25-1,TRBD2,TGTGCCAGCAGTGCGCTAGCGGGAGGGGCCACCGGGGAGCTGTTTTTT,CASSALAGGATGELFF
TRBJ2-4,NA,TRBV11-2,NA,TGTGCCAGCAGCCCAGGGGCCGCGTTAGCCAAAAACATTCAGTACTTC,CASSPGAALAKNIQYF
TRBJ2-5,NA,TRBV11-2,NA,TGTGCCAGCAGCTTAGGGACAGCCCTATCCCAAGAGACCCAGTACTTC,CASSLGTALSQETQYF
TRBJ1-1,NA,TRBV18,NA,TGTGCCAGCTCACCACCGTCCAGGGGGAACACTGAAGCTTTCTTT,CASSPPSRGNTEAFF
TRBJ1-2,NA,TRBV30,TRBD1,TGTGCCTGCCCCGACAGGGAGTATCGCTACACCTTC,CACPDREYRYTF
TRBJ1-5,NA,TRBV30,NA,TGTGCCTGGAGCAGGGAACCCAATCAGCCCCAGCATTTT,CAWSREPNQPQHF
TRBJ2-1,NA,TRBV7-9,NA,TGTGCCAGCAGCCAACGGGGGAGCTCCTACAATGAGCAGTTCTTC,CASSQRGSSYNEQFF
TRBJ2-5,NA,TRBV7-9,NA,TGTGCCAGCAGCCGAGGAACGGGACGGCAAGAGACCCAGTACTTC,CASSRGTGRQETQYF
TRBJ2-5,NA,TRBV5-1,NA,TGCGCCAGCAGCTTGCCCCCGAAAGAGACCCAGTACTTC,CASSLPPKETQYF
TRBJ2-6,NA,TRBV4-2,NA,TGTGCCAGCAGCCAAGATCAGGCGACTTCTGGGGCCAACGTCCTGACTTTC,CASSQDQATSGANVLTF
TRBJ2-3,NA,TRBV28,NA,TGTGCCAGCTGGGGCCAAAGCGACGGCACAGATACGCAGTATTTT,CASWGQSDGTDTQYF
TRBJ2-3,NA,TRBV30,NA,TGTGCCTGGCGGACTCGTTGGGGCACAGATACGCAGTATTTT,CAWRTRWGTDTQYF
TRBJ1-2,few,TRBV29-1,NA,TGCAGCGTTCTGGGGGGGCTAGGCTACACCTTC,CSVLGGLGYTF
TRBJ2-7,NA,TRBV9,NA,TGTGCCAGCAGCTCGTCTCCCGGGAACGAGCAGTACTTC,CASSSSPGNEQYF
TRBJ2-7,NA,TRBV29-1,TRBD1,TGCAGCGTTGCACCTCAAACAGGGGGCGCATACGAGCAGTACTTC,CSVAPQTGGAYEQYF
TRBJ1-3,NA,TRBV29-1,NA,TGCAGCGTTGAGCAGGGTTCTGGAAACACCATATATTTT,CSVEQGSGNTIYF
TRBJ2-5,NA,TRBV7-3,TRBD1,TGTGCCAGCCTCGGGCAGGGGGCGCAATGTGAGACCCAGTACTTC,CASLGQGAQCETQYF
TRBJ2-7,once,TRBV7-2,TRBD2,TGTGCCAGCAGCTTCGACCACCGGCGGGGGGCGAGCTCCTACGAGCAGTACTTC,CASSFDHRRGASSYEQYF
TRBJ2-7,NA,TRBV5-1,NA,TGCGCCAGCAGCCGGGTAGGATTCGAGCAGTACTTC,CASSRVGFEQYF
TRBJ1-5,NA,TRBV2,NA,TGTGCCAGCAGTGGAGGCAGGGGCAATCAGCCCCAGCATTTT,CASSGGRGNQPQHF
TRBJ2-7,few,TRBV18,TRBD1,TGTGCCAGCTCACCACTGGAGACAGGGTACGAGCAGTACTTC,CASSPLETGYEQYF
TRBJ2-5,NA,TRBV7-2,TRBD1,TGTGCCAGCAGCCGGGACAGGGGGAAAGAGACCCAGTACTTC,CASSRDRGKETQYF
TRBJ1-1,few,TRBV5-1,NA,TGCGCCAGCAGCCTCGGACAGCCTAACACTGAAGCTTTCTTT,CASSLGQPNTEAFF
TRBJ2-6,NA,TRBV28,TRBD1,TGTGCCAGCAGGAGGGACAGGCAGGCTGGGGCCAACGTCCTGACTTTC,CASRRDRQAGANVLTF
TRBJ2-3,few,TRBV23-1,TRBD1,TGCGCCAGCAGTCAAGACAGGGTGAGAGATACGCAGTATTTT,CASSQDRVRDTQYF
TRBJ2-5,NA,TRBV9,NA,TGTGCCAGCAGCGTCTCGTCGGAGACCGGCGAGACCCAGTACTTC,CASSVSSETGETQYF
TRBJ1-5,NA,TRBV4-2,NA,TGTGCCAGCAGCCAAGATTGGGAACAGCCCCAGCATTTT,CASSQDWEQPQHF
TRBJ1-2,few,TRBV29-1,NA,TGCAGCGTTACCGGGCCTTTCGACGGCTACACCTTC,CSVTGPFDGYTF
TRBJ2-3,NA,TRBV27,NA,TGTGCCAGCAGCCGACCGCCGAACACAGATACGCAGTATTTT,CASSRPPNTDTQYF
TRBJ1-5,NA,TRBV29-1,NA,TGCAGCGTCGGTAGGGGGGGCAATCAGCCCCAGCATTTT,CSVGRGGNQPQHF